The 8 T cell receptor beta chains below were found in one sample sequenced in a study of blood T cell repertoires in COVID-19. Measured with immunoSEQ multiplex PCR; TCRdb has only the in-frame clones, and not every one. The sample includes just over 90,000 clones, just under 80% of them seen just once. Sequenced sample: peripheral blood. The receptors shown here come from a human donor in a cohort sampled during active COVID-19.

V usage is TRBV19 and J usage is TRBJ2-7; 9 bases agree with TRBD2. Per germline, CDR1 LNHDA and CDR2 SQIVND (reference sequence). The V segment lost 6 bases and the J segment 3 bases; nucleotides outside the gene matches: 9. This CDR3 is built from 15 residues. The CDR3 nucleotides read TGTGCCAGTAGCACCGCGGGGACTAGCAACTACGAGCAGTACTTC. It encodes CASSTAGTSNYEQYF.

The chain couples TRBV3-1 (or the pseudogene TRBV3-2) to TRBJ2-4, with TRBD2 matching 8 bases. Germline lookup yields CDR1 LGHDT and CDR2 YNNKEL (reference sequence). V shed 4 bases, J shed 8 bases, and the junction held 10 bases outside the gene matches. There are 15 residues in the CDR3. CDR3 in amino acids: CASSPSGTGGDIQYF. CDR3 bases: TGTGCCAGCAGCCCAAGCGGGACGGGGGGGGACATTCAGTACTTC.

This chain's CDR3 is CASRSTVRGSTEAFF. The DNA of the CDR3 is TGTGCCAGCAGATCGACGGTAAGGGGGAGCACTGAAGCTTTCTTT. This chain links TRBV28 with TRBJ1-1; the D gene is possibly TRBD1 (6 bases). Germline lookup yields CDR1 MDHEN and CDR2 SYDVKM. This CDR3 has 15 amino acids. The V gene lost 6 bases and the J gene lost 4 bases, with 18 bases spanning the gap.

The chain employs TRBV19 and TRBJ2-1; 12 bases line up with TRBD2. Trimming took 5 bases from V and 7 from J; bases not matched to a gene: 6. Germline lookup yields CDR1 LNHDA and CDR2 SQIVND (reference sequence). The CDR3 spans 15 residues. Here the CDR3 DNA reads TGTGCCAGTAGTGATCCTAGCGGGGGGGCGAATGAGCAGTTCTTC. Encoded protein: CASSDPSGGANEQFF.

The rearrangement links TRBV5-1 to TRBJ2-1; TRBD1 is a possible D gene (6 bases). CDR1 is SGHRS and CDR2 is YFSETQ in the germline V gene. The CDR3 covers 13 residues. Trimming cost V 1 base and J 6 bases, with 8 bases left between them. As DNA, the CDR3 is TGCGCCAGCAGCTTGTTAGGGGGCAATGAGCAGTTCTTC. Its translation: CASSLLGGNEQFF.

This chain links TRBV14 with TRBJ2-1; a possible D gene is TRBD1 (5 bases). The germline V gene has CDR1 SGHDN and CDR2 FVKESK. V lost 4 bases, J lost 8 bases, and 15 bases lay in between. The length of the CDR3 is 14 residues. CDR3 sequence: CASSPGPLGDEQFF. The CDR3 coding sequence is TGTGCCAGCAGCCCAGGTCCCCTAGGGGATGAGCAGTTCTTC.

The chain is built from TRBV25-1 and TRBJ2-1; TRBD2 matches at 11 bases. The CDR3 length is 16 residues. CDR1 MGHDK and CDR2 SYGVNS come from the germline V gene. The junction had 7 bases not matched to a gene; V was cut back by 3 bases and J by 6 bases. For the CDR3, the DNA is TGTGCCAGCAGTGATCCGACTAGCGGGATGTCCAATGAGCAGTTCTTC. Protein product: CASSDPTSGMSNEQFF.

This chain uses TRBV24-1 with TRBJ1-4; 9 positions agree with TRBD1. The length of the CDR3 is 17 residues. The trim removed 2 bases at V and 7 bases at J, leaving 10 bases unmatched. CDR1 is KGHDR, CDR2 SFDVKD, per germline. The CDR3 is CATSDSGTGLGGEKLFF. The DNA for the CDR3 is TGTGCCACCAGTGATTCCGGGACAGGGCTAGGAGGTGAAAAACTGTTTTTT.